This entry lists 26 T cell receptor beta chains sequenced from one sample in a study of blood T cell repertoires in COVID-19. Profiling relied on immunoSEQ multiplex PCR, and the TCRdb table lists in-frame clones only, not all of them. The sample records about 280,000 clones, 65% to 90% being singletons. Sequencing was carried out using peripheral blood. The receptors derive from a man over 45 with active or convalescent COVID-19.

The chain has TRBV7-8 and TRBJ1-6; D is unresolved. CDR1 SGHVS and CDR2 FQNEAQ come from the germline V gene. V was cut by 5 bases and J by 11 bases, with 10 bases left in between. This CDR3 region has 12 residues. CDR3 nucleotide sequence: TGTGCCAGCAGCGCTGCGAAAACACCCCTCCACTTT. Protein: CASSAAKTPLHF.

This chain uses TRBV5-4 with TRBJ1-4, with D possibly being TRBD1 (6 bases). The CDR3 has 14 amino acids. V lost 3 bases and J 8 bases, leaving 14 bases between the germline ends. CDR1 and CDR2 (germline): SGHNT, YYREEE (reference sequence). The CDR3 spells CASSSDSQEEKLFF. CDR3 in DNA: TGTGCCAGCAGCTCGGACAGCCAGGAGGAAAAACTGTTTTTT.

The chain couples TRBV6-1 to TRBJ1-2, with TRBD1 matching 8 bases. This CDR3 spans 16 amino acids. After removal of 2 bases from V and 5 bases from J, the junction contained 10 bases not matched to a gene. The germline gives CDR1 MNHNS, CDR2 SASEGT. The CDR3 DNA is TGTGCCAGCAGTGAATCTGGACAGGGAGGGCCATATGGCTACACCTTC. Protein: CASSESGQGGPYGYTF.

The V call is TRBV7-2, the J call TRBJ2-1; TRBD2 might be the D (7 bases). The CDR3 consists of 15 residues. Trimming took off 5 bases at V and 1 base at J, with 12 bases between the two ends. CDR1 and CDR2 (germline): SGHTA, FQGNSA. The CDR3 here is CASSPGGRSYNEQFF. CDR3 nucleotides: TGTGCCAGCAGCCCGGGGGGCCGGTCCTACAATGAGCAGTTCTTC.

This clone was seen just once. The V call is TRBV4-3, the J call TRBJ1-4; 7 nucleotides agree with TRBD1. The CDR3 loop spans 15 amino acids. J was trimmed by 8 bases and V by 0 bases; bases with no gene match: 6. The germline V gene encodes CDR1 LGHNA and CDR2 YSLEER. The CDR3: CASSQDPRGKEKLFF. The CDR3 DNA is TGCGCCAGCAGCCAAGATCCCAGGGGGAAGGAAAAACTGTTTTTT.

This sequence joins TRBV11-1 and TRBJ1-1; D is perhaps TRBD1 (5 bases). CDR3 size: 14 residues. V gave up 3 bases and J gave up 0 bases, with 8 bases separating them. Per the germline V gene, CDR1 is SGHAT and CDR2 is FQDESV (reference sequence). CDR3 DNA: TGTGCCAGCAGCTTGGGGCGTCTGAACACTGAAGCTTTCTTT. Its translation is CASSLGRLNTEAFF.

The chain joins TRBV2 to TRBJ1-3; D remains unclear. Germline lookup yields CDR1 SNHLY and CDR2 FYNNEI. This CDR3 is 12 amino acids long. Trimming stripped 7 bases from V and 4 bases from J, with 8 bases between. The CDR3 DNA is TGTGCCAGCACGAGGGCCGGAAACACCATATATTTT. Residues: CASTRAGNTIYF. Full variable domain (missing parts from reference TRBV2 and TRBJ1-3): EPEVTQTPSHQVTQMGQEVILRCVPISNHLYFYWYRQILGQKVEFLVSFYNNEISEKSEIFDDQFSVERPDGSNFTLKIRSTKLEDSAMYFCASTRAGNTIYFGEGSWLTVV.

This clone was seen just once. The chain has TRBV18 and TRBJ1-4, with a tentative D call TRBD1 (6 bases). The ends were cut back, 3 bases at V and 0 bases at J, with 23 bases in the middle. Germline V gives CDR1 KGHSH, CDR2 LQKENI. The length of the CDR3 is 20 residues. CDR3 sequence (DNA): TGTGCCAGCTCACCCCCCCCGGGACAAGACGCCCTTGCAACTAATGAAAAACTGTTTTTT. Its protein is CASSPPPGQDALATNEKLFF.

CDR3 amino acids: CASRRGTSPGELFF. The CDR3 DNA sequence: TGTGCCAGCAGGAGAGGGACATCCCCCGGGGAGCTGTTTTTT. The V gene is TRBV2, the J gene TRBJ2-2; the D gene is possibly TRBD1 (6 bases). There are 14 residues in the CDR3. The V end was cut by 6 bases, the J end by 6 bases, with 14 bases between. Germline assignment: CDR1 SNHLY and CDR2 FYNNEI.

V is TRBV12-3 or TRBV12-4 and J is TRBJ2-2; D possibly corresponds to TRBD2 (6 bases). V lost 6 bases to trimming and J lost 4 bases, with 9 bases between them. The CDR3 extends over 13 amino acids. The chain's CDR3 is CASRGAGTGELFF. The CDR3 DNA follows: TGTGCCAGCAGGGGAGCGGGCACCGGGGAGCTGTTTTTT.

CDR3 amino acids: CASKKSSGANVLTF. The CDR3 DNA is TGTGCCAGTAAAAAGAGCTCTGGGGCCAACGTCCTGACTTTC. V is TRBV19 and J is TRBJ2-6; D gene ambiguous. This CDR3 has 14 amino acids. V was shortened by 7 bases and J by 0 bases, with 7 bases between the two germline ends. Germline V CDR1 and CDR2: LNHDA, SQIVND (reference sequence). The variable domain in full, with the rest retrieved from reference TRBV19 and TRBJ2-6, is DGGITQSPKYLFRKEGQNVTLSCEQNLNHDAMYWYRQDPGQGLRLIYYSQIVNDFQKGDIAEGYSVSREKKESFPLTVTSAQKNPTAFYLCASKKSSGANVLTFGAGSRLTVL.

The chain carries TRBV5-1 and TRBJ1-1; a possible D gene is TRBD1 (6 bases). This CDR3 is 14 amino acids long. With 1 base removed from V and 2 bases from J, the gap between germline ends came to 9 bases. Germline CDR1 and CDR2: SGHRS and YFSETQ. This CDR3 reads CASSLTGHNTEAFF. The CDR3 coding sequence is TGCGCCAGCAGCTTGACAGGGCACAACACTGAAGCTTTCTTT.

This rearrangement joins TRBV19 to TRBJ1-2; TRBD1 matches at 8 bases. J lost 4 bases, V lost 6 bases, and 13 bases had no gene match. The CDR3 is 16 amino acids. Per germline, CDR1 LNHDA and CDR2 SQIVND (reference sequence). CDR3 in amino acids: CASSPTGTGPSYGYTF. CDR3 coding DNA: TGTGCCAGTAGCCCAACCGGGACAGGCCCCAGCTATGGCTACACCTTC.

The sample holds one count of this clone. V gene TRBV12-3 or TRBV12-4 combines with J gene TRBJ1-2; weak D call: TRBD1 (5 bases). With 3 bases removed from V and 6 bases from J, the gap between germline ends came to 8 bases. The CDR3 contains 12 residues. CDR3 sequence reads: CASSFWGDGYTF. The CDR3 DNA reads TGTGCCAGCAGTTTTTGGGGGGATGGCTACACCTTC.

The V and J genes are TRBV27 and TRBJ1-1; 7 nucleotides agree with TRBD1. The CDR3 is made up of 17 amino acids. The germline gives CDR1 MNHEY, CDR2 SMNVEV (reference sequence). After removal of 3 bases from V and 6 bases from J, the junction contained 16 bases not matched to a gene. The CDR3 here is CASSFIPTGKIGAEAFF. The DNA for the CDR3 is TGTGCCAGCAGTTTCATCCCGACAGGGAAGATTGGCGCTGAAGCTTTCTTT.

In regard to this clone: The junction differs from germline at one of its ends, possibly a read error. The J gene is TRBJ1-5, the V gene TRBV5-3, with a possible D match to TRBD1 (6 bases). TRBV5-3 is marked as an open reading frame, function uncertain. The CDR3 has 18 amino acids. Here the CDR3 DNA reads TGTGTCAGAAGCTTGGGGTCGGGGGGCGAATCAAGCCATCAGCCCCAGCATTTT. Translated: CVRSLGSGGESSHQPQHF.

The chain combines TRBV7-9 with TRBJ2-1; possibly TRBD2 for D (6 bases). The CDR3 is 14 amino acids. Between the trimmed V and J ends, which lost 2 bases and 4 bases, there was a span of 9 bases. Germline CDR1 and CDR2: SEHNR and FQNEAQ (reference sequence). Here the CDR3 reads CASSLSAGYNEQFF. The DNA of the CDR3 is TGTGCCAGCAGCTTATCCGCGGGGTACAATGAGCAGTTCTTC.

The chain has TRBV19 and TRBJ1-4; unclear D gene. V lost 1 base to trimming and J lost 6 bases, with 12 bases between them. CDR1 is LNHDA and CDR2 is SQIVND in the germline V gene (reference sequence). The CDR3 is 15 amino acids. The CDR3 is CASSIGEVLHEKLFF. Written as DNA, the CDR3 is TGTGCCAGTAGTATAGGAGAAGTGCTCCATGAAAAACTGTTTTTT.

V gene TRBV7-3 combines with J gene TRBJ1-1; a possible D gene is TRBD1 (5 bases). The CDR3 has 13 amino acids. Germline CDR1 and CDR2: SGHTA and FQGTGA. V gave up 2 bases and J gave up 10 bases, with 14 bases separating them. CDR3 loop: CASSLSASGPAFF. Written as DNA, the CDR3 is TGTGCCAGCAGCTTATCTGCCTCAGGGCCAGCTTTCTTT.

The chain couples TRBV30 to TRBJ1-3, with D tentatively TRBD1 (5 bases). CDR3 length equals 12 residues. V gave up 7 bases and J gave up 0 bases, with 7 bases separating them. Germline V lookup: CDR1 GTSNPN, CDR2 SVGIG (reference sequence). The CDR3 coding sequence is TGTGCCTCCGGGGGCTCTGGAAACACCATATATTTT. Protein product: CASGGSGNTIYF.

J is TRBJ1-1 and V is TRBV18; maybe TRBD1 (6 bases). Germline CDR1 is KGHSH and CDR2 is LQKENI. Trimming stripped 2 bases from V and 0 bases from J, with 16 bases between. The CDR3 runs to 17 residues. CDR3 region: CASSPKTNRDMNTEAFF. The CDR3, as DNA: TGTGCCAGCTCACCAAAAACAAACAGGGATATGAACACTGAAGCTTTCTTT.

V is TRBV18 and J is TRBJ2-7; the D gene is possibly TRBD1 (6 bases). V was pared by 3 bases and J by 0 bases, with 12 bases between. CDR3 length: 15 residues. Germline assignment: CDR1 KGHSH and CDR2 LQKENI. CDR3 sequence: CASSPAWGPSYEQYF. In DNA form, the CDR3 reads TGTGCCAGCTCACCCGCATGGGGGCCCTCCTACGAGCAGTACTTC.

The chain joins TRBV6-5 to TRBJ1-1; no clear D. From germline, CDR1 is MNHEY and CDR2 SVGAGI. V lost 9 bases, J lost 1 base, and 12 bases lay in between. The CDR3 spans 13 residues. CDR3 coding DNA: TGTGCCAGTCCGTATGGCCCGAACACTGAAGCTTTCTTT. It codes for CASPYGPNTEAFF.

CDR3 nucleotide sequence: TGTGCCAGCAGTGTGACAGGGGCGTATGGCTACACCTTC. It is translated as CASSVTGAYGYTF. V gene TRBV2 combines with J gene TRBJ1-2; TRBD1 agrees at 8 bases. The CDR3 totals 13 residues. CDR1 is SNHLY, CDR2 FYNNEI, per germline. The junction had 3 bases not matched to a gene; V was cut back by 4 bases and J by 5 bases.

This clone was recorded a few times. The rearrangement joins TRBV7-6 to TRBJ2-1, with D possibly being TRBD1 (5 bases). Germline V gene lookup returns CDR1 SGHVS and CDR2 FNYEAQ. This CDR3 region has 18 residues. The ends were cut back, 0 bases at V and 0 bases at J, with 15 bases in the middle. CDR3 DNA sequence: TGTGCCAGCAGCTTAGCGTGGAAGGGGCCTAGCTCCTACAATGAGCAGTTCTTC. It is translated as CASSLAWKGPSSYNEQFF.

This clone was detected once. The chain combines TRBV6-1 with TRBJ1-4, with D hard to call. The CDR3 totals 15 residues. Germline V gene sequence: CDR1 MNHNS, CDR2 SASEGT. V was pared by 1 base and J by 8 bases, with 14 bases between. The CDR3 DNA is TGTGCCAGCAGTGAAGTATCGGCAGGTTGGGAAAAACTGTTTTTT. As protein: CASSEVSAGWEKLFF.